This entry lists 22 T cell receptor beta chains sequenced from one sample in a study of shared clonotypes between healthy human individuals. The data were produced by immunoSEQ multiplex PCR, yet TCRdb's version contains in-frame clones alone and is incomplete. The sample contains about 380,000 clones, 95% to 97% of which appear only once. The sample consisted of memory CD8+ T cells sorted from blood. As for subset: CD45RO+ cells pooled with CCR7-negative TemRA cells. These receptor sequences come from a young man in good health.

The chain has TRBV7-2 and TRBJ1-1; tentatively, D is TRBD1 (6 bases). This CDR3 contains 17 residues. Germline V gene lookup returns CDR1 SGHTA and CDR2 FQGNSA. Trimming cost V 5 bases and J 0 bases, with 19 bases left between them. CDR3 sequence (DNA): TGTGCCAGCAGCCGGGTATGGACAGCGCGGATGAACACTGAAGCTTTCTTT. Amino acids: CASSRVWTARMNTEAFF.

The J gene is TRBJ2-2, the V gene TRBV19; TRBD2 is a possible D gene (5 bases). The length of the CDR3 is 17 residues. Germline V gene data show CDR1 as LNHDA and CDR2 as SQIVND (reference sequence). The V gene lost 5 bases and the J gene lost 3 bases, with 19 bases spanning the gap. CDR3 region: CASSPRTGVRDTGELFF. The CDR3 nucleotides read TGTGCCAGTAGTCCCCGGACCGGGGTGAGGGACACCGGGGAGCTGTTTTTT. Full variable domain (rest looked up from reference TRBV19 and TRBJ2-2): DGGITQSPKYLFRKEGQNVTLSCEQNLNHDAMYWYRQDPGQGLRLIYYSQIVNDFQKGDIAEGYSVSREKKESFPLTVTSAQKNPTAFYLCASSPRTGVRDTGELFFGEGSRLTVL.

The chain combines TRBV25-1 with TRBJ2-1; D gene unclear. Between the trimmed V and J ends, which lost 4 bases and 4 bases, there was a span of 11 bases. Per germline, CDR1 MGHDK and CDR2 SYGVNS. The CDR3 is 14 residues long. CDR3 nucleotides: TGTGCCAGCAGTGGTTTTAATTCTTACAATGAGCAGTTCTTC. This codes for CASSGFNSYNEQFF.

Here the CDR3 reads CASSPKGSGELFF. The CDR3 DNA is TGTGCCAGCAGCCCCAAGGGATCCGGGGAGCTGTTTTTT. The chain joins TRBV5-6 to TRBJ2-2, with D unclear. Germline V lookup: CDR1 SGHDT, CDR2 YYEEEE. V lost 4 bases, J lost 6 bases, and 10 bases lay in between. The CDR3 is 13 amino acids.

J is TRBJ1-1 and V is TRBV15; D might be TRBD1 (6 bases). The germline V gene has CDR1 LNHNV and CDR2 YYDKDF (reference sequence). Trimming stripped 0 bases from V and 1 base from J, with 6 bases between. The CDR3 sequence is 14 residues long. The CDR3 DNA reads TGTGCCACCAGCAGAGACAGGGGGAACACTGAAGCTTTCTTT. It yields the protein CATSRDRGNTEAFF.

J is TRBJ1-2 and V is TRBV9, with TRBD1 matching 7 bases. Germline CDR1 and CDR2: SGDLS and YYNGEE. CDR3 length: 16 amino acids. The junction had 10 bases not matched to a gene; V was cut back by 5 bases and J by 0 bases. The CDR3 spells CASSRTGLLANYGYTF. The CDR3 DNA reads TGTGCCAGCAGTCGGACAGGCCTACTAGCTAACTATGGCTACACCTTC.

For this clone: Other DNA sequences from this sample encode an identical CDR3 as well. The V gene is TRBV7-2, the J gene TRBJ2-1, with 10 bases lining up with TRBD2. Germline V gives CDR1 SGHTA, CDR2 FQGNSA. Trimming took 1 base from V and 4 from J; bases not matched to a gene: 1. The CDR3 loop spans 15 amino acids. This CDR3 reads CASSLGTSGYNEQFF. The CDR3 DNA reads TGTGCCAGCAGCTTAGGGACTAGCGGATACAATGAGCAGTTCTTC.

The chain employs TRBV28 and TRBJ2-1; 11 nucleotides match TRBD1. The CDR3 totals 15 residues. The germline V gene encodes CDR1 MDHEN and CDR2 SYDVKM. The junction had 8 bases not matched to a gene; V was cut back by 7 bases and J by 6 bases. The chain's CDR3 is CASIPAGTGGNEQFF. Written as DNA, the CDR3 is TGTGCCAGCATCCCCGCGGGGACAGGGGGCAATGAGCAGTTCTTC.

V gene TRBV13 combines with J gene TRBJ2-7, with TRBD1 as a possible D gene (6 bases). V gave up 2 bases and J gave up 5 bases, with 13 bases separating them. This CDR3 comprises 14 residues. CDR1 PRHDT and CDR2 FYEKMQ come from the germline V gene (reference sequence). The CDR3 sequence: CASSLTFEGDEQYF. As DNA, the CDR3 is TGTGCCAGCAGCTTAACGTTTGAGGGGGACGAGCAGTACTTC. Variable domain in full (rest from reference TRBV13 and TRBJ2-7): AAGVIQSPRHLIKEKRETATLKCYPIPRHDTVYWYQQGPGQDPQFLISFYEKMQSDKGSIPDRFSAQQFSDYHSELNMSSLELGDSALYFCASSLTFEGDEQYFGPGTRLTVT.

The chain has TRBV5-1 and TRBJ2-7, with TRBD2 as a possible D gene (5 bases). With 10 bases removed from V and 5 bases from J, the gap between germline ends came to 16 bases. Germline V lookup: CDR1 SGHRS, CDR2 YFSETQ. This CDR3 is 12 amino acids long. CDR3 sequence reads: CASRGFWHEQYF. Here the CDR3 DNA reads TGCGCCTCGAGAGGGTTTTGGCACGAGCAGTACTTC. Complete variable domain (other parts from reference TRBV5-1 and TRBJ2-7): KAGVTQTPRYLIKTRGQQVTLSCSPISGHRSVSWYQQTPGQGLQFLFEYFSETQRNKGNFPGRFSGRQFSNSRSEMNVSTLELGDSALYLCASRGFWHEQYFGPGTRLTVT.

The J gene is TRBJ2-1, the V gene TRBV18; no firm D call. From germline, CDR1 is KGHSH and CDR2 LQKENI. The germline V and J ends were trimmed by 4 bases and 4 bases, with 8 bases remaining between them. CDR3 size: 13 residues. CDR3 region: CASSQGPYNEQFF. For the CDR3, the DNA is TGTGCCAGCTCACAGGGTCCGTACAATGAGCAGTTCTTC. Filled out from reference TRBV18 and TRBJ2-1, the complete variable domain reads NAGVMQNPRHLVRRRGQEARLRCSPMKGHSHVYWYRQLPEEGLKFMVYLQKENIIDESGMPKERFSAEFPKEGPSILRIQQVVRGDSAAYFCASSQGPYNEQFFGPGTRLTVL.

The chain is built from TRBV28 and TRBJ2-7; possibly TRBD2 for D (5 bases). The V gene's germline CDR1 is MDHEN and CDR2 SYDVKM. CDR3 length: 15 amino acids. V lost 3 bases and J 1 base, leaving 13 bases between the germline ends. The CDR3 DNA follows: TGTGCCAGCAGTTTCCCTCGGGGATTTTCCTACGAGCAGTACTTC. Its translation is CASSFPRGFSYEQYF.

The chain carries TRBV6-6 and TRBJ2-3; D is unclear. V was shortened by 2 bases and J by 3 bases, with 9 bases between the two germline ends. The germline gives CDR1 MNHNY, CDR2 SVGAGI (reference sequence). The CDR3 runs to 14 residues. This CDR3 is CASSYIPQTDTQYF. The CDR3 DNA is TGTGCCAGCAGTTACATCCCCCAGACAGATACGCAGTATTTT.

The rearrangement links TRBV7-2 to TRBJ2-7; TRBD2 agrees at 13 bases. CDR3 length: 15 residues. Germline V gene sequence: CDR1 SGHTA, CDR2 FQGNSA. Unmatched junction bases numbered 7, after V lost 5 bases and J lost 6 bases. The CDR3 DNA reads TGTGCCAGCAGCCCCCGAGGACTAGCGGGAGCCGAGCAGTACTTC. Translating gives CASSPRGLAGAEQYF.

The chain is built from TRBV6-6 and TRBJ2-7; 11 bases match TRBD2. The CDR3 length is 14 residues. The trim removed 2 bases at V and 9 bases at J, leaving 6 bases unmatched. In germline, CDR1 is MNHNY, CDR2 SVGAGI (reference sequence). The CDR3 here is CASSYTSGGRGQYF. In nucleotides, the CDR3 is TGTGCCAGCAGTTACACTAGCGGGGGCAGGGGGCAGTACTTC.

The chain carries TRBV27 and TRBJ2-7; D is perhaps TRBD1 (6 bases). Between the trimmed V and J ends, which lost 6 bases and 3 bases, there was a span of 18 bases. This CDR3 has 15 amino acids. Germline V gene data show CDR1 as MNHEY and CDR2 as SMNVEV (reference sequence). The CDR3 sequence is CASSLQGRNVYEQYF. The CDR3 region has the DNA TGTGCCAGCAGCCTACAGGGTCGTAATGTCTACGAGCAGTACTTC.

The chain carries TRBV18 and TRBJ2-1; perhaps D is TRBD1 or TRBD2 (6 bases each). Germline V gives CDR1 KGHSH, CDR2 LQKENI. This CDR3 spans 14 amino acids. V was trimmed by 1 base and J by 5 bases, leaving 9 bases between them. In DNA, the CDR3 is TGTGCCAGCTCACCACGGAGGGGGGACAATGAGCAGTTCTTC. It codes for CASSPRRGDNEQFF.

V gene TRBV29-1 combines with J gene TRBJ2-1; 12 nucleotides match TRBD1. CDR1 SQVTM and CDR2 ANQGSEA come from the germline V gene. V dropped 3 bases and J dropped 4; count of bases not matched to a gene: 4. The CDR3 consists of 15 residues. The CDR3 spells CSVDTGQGAYNEQFF. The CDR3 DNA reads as TGCAGCGTTGATACGGGACAGGGGGCGTACAATGAGCAGTTCTTC.

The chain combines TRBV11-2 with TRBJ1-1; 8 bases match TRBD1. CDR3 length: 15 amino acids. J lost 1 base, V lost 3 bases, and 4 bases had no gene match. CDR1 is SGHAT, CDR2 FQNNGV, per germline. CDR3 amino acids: CASSFGTGRNTEAFF. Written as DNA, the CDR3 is TGTGCCAGCAGCTTCGGGACAGGACGGAACACTGAAGCTTTCTTT. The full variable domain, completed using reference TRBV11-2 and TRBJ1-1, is EAGVAQSPRYKIIEKRQSVAFWCNPISGHATLYWYQQILGQGPKLLIQFQNNGVVDDSQLPKDRFSAERLKGVDSTLKIQPAKLEDSAVYLCASSFGTGRNTEAFFGQGTRLTVV.

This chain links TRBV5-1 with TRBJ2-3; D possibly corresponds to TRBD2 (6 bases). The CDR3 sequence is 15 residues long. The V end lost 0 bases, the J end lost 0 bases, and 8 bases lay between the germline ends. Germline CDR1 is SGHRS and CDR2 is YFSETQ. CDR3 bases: TGCGCCAGCAGCTTGGTACGGGGGAGCACAGATACGCAGTATTTT. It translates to CASSLVRGSTDTQYF.

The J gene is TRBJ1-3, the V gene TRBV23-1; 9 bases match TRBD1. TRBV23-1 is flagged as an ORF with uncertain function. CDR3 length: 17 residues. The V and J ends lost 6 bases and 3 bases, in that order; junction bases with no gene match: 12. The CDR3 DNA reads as TGCGCCAGCAGCCCTATACCGGGACAGGGATGTGGAAACACCATATATTTT. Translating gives CASSPIPGQGCGNTIYF.

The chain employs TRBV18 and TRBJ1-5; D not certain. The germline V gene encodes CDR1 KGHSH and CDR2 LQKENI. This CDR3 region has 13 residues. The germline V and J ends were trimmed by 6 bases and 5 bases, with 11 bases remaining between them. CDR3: CASSLGDYQPQHF. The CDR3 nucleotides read TGTGCCAGCTCCCTTGGGGATTATCAGCCCCAGCATTTT.